This T cell receptor beta chain was recovered during a study of blood T cell repertoires in COVID-19. Study-level information: Acute-phase and convalescent COVID-19 samples originated in the United States, Italy and Spain. From T cells, B-cell-depleted T cells, or PBMCs came the material, which was cDNA or gDNA.

Participants, about 18 to 90 years old, spanned approximately 26 US areas. Generated by immunoSEQ multiplex PCR, the TCRdb table keeps only in-frame clones and is missing some. This table has some 400,000 clones, 80% to 90% appearing once. Germline trimming cut 3 bases from V and 6 bases from J; bases unmatched to any gene: 2. This CDR3 has 12 amino acids. The sequenced sample consisted of PBMCs or T cells enriched from blood (not recorded which). The sequence was collected from a man younger than 45 who had recovered from COVID-19. The chain recombines TRBV12-3 or TRBV12-4 with TRBJ2-7, with TRBD2 identical over 7 bases. The CDR3 region has the DNA TGTGCCAGCAGTTTGGGAGGGAGCGAGCAGTACTTC. Residues: CASSLGGSEQYF.